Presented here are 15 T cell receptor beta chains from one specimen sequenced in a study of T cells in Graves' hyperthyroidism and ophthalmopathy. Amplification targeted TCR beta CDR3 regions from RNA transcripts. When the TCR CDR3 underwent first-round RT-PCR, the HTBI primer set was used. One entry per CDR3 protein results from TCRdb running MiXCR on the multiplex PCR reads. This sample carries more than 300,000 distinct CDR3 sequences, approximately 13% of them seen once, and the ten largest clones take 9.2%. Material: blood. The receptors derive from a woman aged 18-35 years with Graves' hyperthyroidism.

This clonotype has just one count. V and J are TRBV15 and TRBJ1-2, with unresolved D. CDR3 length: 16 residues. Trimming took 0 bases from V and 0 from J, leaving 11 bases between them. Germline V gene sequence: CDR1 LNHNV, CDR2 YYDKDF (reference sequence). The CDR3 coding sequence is TGTGCCACCAGCAGAGAATTGGCACTTACTAACTATGGCTACACCTTC. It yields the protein CATSRELALTNYGYTF.

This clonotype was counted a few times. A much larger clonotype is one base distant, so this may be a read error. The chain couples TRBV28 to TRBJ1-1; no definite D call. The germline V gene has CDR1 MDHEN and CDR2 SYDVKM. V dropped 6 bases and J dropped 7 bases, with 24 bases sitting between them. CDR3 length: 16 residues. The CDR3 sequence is CASRALPLRASNEAFF. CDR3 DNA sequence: TGTGCCAGCAGGGCCCTGCCTCTTCGGGCGTCTAATGAAGCTTTCTTT.

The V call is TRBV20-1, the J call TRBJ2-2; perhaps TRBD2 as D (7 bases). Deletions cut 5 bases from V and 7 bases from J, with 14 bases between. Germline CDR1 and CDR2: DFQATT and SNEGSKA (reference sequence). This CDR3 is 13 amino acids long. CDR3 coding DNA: TGCAGTGCTTATGGGGGCGGGAGCGGGGAGCTGTTTTTT. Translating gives CSAYGGGSGELFF.

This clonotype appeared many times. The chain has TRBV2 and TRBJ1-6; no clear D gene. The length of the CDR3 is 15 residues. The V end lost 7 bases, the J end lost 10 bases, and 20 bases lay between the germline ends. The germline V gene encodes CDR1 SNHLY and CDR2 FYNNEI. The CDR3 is CASILDEGTRSPLHF. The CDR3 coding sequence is TGTGCCAGCATTCTGGACGAGGGAACGCGCTCACCCCTCCACTTT.

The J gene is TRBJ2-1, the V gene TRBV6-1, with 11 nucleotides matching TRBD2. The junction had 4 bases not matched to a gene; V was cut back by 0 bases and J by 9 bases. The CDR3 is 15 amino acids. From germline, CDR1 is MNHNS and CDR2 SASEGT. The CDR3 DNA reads TGTGCCAGCAGTGAAGCGGCTAGCGGGAGGAGTGAGCAGTTCTTC. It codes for CASSEAASGRSEQFF.

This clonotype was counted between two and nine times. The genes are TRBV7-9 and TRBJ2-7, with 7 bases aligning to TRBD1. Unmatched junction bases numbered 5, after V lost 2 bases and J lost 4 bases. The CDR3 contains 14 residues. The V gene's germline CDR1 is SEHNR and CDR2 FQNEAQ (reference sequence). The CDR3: CASSLTGTEYEQYF. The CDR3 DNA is TGTGCCAGCAGCTTAACCGGGACAGAGTACGAGCAGTACTTC.

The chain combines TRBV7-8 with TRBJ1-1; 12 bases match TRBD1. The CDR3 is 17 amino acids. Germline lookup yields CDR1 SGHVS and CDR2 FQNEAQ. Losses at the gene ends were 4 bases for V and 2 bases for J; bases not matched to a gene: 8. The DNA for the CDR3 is TGTGCCAGCAGCTCGACGGGACAGGGGGCGATCAACACTGAAGCTTTCTTT. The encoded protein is CASSSTGQGAINTEAFF.

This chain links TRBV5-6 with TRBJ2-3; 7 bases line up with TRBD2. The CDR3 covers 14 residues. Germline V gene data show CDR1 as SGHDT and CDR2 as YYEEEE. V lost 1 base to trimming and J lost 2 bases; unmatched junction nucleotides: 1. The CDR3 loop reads CASSLSGDTDTQYF. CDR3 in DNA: TGTGCCAGCAGCTTGAGCGGGGACACAGATACGCAGTATTTT.

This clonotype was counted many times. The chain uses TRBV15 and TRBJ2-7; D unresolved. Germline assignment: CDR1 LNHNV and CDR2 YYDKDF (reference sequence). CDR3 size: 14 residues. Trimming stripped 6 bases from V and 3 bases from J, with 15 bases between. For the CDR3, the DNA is TGTGCCACCAGTGATCCAGGCGCCGACTACGAGCAGTACTTC. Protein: CATSDPGADYEQYF.

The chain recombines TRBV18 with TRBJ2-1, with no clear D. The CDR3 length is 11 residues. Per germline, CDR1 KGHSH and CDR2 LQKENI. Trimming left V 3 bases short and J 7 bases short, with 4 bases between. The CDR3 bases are TGTGCCAGCTCACCTCTAAATGAGCAGTTCTTC. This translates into CASSPLNEQFF.

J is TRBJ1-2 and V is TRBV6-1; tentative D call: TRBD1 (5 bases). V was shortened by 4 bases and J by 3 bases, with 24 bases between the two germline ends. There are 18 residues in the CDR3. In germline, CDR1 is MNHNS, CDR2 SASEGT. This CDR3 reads CASSGQTQWGISDYGYTF. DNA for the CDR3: TGTGCCAGCAGTGGACAGACACAATGGGGTATTAGCGACTATGGCTACACCTTC.

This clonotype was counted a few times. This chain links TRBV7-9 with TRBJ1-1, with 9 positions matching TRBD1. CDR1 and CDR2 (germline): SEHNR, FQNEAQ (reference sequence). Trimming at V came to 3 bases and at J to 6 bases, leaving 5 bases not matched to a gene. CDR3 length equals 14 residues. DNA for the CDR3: TGTGCCAGCAGCTTTGATGACAGGGGGGCTGAAGCTTTCTTT. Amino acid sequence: CASSFDDRGAEAFF.

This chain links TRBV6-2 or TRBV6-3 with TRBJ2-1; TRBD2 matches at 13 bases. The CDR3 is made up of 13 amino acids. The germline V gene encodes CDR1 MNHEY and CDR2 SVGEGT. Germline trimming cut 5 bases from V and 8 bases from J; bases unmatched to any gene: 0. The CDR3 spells CASSTSGGDEQFF. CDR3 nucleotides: TGTGCCAGCAGTACTAGCGGGGGGGATGAGCAGTTCTTC.

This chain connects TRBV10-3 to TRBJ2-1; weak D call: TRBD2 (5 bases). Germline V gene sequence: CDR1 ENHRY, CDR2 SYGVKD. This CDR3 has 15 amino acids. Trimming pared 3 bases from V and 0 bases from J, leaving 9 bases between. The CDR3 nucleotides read TGTGCCATCAGTGATTGGGAGAGCTCCTACAATGAGCAGTTCTTC. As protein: CAISDWESSYNEQFF.

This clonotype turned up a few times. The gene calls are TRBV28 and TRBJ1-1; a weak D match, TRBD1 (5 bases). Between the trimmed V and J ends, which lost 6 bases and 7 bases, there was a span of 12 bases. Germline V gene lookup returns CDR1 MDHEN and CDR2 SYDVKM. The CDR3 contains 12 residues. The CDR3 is CASSIPQGEAFF. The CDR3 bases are TGTGCCAGCAGCATCCCGCAGGGTGAAGCTTTCTTT. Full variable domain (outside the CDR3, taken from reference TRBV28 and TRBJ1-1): DVKVTQSSRYLVKRTGEKVFLECVQDMDHENMFWYRQDPGLGLRLIYFSYDVKMKEKGDIPEGYSVSREKKERFSLILESASTNQTSMYLCASSIPQGEAFFGQGTRLTVV.